This TCR beta chain was profiled in a study of T cells after yellow fever vaccination. Study-level information: Fractions with few cells were prepared using SMART-Seq v4 Ultra Low Input.

TCRdb reanalysed the 5' RACE reads using MiXCR and keeps one entry per CDR3 protein. The table lists 250,000 to 300,000 distinct CDR3 sequences, approximately 10% of them singletons. Study results and caveats: Peaking faster, on day 5 versus 15, the secondary response was nonetheless weaker. In post-booster samples, most primary-vaccination clones reappeared (96% CD4, around 87% CD8).

Germline V gene lookup returns CDR1 MGHDK and CDR2 SYGVNS. This CDR3 contains 16 residues. V was trimmed by 10 bases and J by 4 bases, leaving 20 bases between them. Worth noting for this clonotype: Its antigen is as yet unknown.

The specimen was CD4+ T cells sorted from PBMCs, collected 5 days after the yellow fever booster vaccination. The chain carries TRBV25-1 and TRBJ2-6, with D perhaps matching TRBD1 or TRBD2 (5 bases each). The source is a man between 18 and 29 years old who received the YFV17D yellow fever vaccine. This CDR3 is CATGRAGSLGANVLTF. The CDR3 DNA follows: TGTGCCACCGGGCGAGCAGGGAGTCTGGGGGCCAACGTCCTGACTTTC.